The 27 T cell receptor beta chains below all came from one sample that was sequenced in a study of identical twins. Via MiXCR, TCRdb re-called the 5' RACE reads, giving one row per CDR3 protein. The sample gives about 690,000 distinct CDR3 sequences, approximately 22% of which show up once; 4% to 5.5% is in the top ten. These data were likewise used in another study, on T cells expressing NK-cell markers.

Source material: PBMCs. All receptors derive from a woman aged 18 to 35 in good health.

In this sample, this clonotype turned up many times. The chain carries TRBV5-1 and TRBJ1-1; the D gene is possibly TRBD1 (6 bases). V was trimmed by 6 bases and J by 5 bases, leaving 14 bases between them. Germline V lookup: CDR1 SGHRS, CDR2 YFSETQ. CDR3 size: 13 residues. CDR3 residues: CASTGGLRTEAFF. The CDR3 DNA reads TGCGCCAGCACGGGGGGCCTGAGGACTGAAGCTTTCTTT.

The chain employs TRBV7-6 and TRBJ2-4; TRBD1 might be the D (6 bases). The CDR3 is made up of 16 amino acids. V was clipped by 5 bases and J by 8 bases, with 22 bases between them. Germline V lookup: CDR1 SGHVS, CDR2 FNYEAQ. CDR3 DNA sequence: TGTGCCAGCAGCCCGAATAAGGGGGAAAGGACGCACATTCAGTACTTC. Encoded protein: CASSPNKGERTHIQYF.

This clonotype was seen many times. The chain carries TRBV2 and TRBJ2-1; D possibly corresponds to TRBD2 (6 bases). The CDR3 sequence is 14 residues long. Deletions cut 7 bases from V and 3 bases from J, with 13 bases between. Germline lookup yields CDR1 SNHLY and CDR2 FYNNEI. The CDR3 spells CASKWGESYNEQFF. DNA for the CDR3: TGTGCCAGCAAATGGGGGGAAAGCTACAATGAGCAGTTCTTC.

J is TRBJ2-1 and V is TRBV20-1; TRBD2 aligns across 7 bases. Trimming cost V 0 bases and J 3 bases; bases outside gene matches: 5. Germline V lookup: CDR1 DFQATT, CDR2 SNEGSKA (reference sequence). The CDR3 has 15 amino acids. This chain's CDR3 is CSAREAGEIYNEQFF. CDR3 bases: TGCAGTGCTAGAGAGGCGGGGGAGATCTACAATGAGCAGTTCTTC.

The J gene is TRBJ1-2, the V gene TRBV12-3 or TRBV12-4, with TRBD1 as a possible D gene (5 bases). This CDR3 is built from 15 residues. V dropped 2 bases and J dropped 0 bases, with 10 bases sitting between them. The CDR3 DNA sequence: TGTGCCAGCAGTTTATCGGGGGATTCTAACTATGGCTACACCTTC. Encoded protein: CASSLSGDSNYGYTF.

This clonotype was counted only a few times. CDR3 sequence (DNA): TGTGCCATCAGTGAACTAGGTAACACCGGGGAGCTGTTTTTT. Encoded protein: CAISELGNTGELFF. The rearrangement joins TRBV10-3 to TRBJ2-2, with D perhaps TRBD2 (5 bases). Germline lookup yields CDR1 ENHRY and CDR2 SYGVKD. The V gene lost 3 bases and the J gene lost 2 bases, with 7 bases spanning the gap. The CDR3 spans 14 residues.

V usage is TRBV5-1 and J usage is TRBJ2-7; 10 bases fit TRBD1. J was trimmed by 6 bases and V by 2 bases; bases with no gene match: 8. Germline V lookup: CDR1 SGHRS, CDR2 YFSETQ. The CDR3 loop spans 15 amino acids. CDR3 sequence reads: CASSLPGTGEREQYF. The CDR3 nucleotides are TGCGCCAGCAGCTTACCTGGGACAGGGGAGCGCGAGCAGTACTTC.

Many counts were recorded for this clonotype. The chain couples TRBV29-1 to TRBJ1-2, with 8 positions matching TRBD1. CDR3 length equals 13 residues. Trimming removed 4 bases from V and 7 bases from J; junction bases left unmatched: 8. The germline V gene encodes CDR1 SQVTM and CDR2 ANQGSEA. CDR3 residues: CSVGPDRAGGYTF. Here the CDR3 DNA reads TGCAGCGTTGGTCCGGACAGGGCTGGTGGCTACACCTTC.

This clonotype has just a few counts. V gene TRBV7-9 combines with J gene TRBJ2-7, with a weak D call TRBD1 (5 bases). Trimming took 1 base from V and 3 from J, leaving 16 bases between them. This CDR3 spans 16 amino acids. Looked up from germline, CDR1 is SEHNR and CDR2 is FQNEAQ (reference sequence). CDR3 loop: CASSLVYGHPNYEQYF. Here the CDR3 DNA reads TGTGCCAGCAGCTTAGTGTACGGACACCCTAACTACGAGCAGTACTTC.

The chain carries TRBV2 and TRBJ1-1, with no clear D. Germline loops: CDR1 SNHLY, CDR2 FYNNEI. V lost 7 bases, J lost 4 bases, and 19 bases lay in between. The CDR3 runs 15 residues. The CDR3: CASTRNRGRSTEAFF. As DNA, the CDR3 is TGTGCCAGCACCCGAAACCGCGGGAGGAGCACTGAAGCTTTCTTT.

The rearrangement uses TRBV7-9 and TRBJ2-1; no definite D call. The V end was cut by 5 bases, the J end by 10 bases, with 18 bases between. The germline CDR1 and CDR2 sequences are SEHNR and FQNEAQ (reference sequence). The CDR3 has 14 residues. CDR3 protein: CASSPPEDLLEQFF. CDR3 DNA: TGTGCCAGCAGCCCTCCCGAGGACCTATTAGAGCAGTTCTTC.

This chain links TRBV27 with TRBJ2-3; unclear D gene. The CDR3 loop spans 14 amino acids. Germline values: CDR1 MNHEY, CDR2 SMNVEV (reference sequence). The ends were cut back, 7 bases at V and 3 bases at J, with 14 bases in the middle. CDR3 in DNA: TGTGCCAGCACCCACCGGGCAGAGACAGATACGCAGTATTTT. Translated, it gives CASTHRAETDTQYF.

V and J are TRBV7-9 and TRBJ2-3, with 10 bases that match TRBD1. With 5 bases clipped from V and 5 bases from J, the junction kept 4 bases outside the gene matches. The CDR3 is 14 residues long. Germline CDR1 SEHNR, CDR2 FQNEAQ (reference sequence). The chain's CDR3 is CASSVGQGLDTQYF. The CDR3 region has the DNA TGTGCCAGCAGCGTGGGACAGGGGTTAGATACGCAGTATTTT.

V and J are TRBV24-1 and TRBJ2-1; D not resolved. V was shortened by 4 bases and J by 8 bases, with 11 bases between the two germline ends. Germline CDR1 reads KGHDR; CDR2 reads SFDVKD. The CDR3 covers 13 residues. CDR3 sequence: CATSDTLWDEQFF. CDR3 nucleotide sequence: TGTGCCACCAGTGACACCCTTTGGGATGAGCAGTTCTTC.

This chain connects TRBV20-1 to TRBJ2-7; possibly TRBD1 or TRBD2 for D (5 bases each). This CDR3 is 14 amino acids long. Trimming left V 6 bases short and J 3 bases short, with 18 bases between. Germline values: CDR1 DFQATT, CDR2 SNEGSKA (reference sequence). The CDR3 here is CSAIPGAVYYEQYF. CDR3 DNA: TGCAGTGCCATCCCCGGGGCTGTCTACTACGAGCAGTACTTC.

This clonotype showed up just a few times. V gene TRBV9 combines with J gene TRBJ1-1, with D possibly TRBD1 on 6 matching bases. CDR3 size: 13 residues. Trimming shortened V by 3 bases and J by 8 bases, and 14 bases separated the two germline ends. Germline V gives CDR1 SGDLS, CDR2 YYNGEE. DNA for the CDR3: TGTGCCAGCAGCGCCTATACGGGGACAGAAGCTTTCTTT. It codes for CASSAYTGTEAFF.

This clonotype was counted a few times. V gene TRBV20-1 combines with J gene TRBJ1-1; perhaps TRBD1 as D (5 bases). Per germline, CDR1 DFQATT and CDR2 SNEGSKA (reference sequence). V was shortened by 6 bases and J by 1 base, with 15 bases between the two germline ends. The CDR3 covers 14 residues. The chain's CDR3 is CSALTPTGNTEAFF. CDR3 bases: TGCAGTGCCCTAACCCCCACAGGGAACACTGAAGCTTTCTTT.

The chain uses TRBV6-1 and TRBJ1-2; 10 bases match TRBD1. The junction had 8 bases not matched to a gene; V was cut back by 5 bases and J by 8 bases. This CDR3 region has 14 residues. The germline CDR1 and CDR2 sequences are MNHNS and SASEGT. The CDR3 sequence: CASSPRTGGSGYTF. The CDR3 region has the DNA TGTGCCAGCAGTCCTCGGACAGGGGGGAGCGGCTACACCTTC.

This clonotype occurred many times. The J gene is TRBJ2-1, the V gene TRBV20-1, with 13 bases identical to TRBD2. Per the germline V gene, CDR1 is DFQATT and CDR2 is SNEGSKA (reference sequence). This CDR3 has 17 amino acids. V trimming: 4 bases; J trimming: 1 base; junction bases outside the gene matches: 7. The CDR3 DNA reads TGCAGTGCTACGGGACTAGCGGGAAATCGGTCCTACAATGAGCAGTTCTTC. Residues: CSATGLAGNRSYNEQFF.

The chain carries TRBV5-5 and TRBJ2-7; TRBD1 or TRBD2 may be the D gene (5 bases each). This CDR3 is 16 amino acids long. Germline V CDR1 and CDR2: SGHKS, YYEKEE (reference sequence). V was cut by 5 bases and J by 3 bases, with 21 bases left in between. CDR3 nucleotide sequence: TGTGCCAGCAGTCTGCTAGCAGCCAATCAGGGCTACGAGCAGTACTTC. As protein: CASSLLAANQGYEQYF.

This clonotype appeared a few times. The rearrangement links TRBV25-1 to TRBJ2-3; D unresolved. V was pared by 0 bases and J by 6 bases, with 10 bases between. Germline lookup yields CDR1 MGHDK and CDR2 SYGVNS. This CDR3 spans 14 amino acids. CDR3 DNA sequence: TGTGCCAGCAGTGAATATCAGCTGGTGGATACGCAGTATTTT. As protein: CASSEYQLVDTQYF.

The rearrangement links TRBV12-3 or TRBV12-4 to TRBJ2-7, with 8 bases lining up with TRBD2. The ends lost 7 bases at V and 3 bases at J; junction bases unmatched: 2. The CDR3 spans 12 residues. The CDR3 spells CASTAGDYEQYF. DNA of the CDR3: TGTGCCAGCACAGCGGGAGACTACGAGCAGTACTTC.

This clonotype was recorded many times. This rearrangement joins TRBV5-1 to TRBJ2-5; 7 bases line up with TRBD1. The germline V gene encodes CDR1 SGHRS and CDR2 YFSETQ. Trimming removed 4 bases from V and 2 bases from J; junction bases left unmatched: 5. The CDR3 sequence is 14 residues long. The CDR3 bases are TGCGCCAGCAGCGCCTACAGGGGTCAAGAGACCCAGTACTTC. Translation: CASSAYRGQETQYF.

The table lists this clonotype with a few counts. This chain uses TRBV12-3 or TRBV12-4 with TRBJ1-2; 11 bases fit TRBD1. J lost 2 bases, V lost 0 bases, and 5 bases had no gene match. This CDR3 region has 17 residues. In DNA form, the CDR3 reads TGTGCCAGCAGTTTAGCCGGACAGGGGGCATACAACTATGGCTACACCTTC. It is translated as CASSLAGQGAYNYGYTF.

This CDR3 reads CASSGGGLGTGELFF. The CDR3 coding sequence is TGTGCCAGCAGTGGGGGGGGTCTGGGGACCGGGGAGCTGTTTTTT. The chain combines TRBV2 with TRBJ2-2; 7 bases line up with TRBD2. The CDR3 has 15 amino acids. The V and J ends lost 4 bases and 5 bases, in that order; junction bases with no gene match: 7. In germline, CDR1 is SNHLY, CDR2 FYNNEI.

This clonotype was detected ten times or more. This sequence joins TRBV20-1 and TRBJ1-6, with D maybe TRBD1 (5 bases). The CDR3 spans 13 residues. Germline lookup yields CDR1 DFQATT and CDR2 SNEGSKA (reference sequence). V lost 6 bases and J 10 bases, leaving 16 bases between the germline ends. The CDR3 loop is CSAPTEVASPLHF. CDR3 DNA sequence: TGCAGTGCCCCGACAGAGGTTGCCTCACCCCTCCACTTT.

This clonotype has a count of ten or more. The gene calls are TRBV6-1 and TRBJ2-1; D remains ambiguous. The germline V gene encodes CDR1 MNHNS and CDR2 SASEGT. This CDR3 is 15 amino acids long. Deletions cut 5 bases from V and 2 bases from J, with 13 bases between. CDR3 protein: CASSLDAAPYNEQFF. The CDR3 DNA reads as TGTGCCAGCAGTCTGGACGCCGCCCCCTACAATGAGCAGTTCTTC.